This is a list of T cell receptor beta chains from one sample in a study of a mutant IDH1 vaccine in newly diagnosed glioma. Profiling relied on immunoSEQ multiplex PCR, and the TCRdb table lists in-frame clones only, not all of them. Among approximately 60,000 clones listed, more than 75% were seen once. These receptors' antigens are unknown. Sequenced material: PBMCs, taken from a glioma patient whose treatment included an IDH1 peptide vaccine. The receptors originated from a man aged 30-40 years with glioma. The CDR3 runs from the conserved cysteine through the conserved F or W. Each record gives: V gene, clone size, D gene, J gene, CDR3 DNA, CDR3 protein. D genes are given only for firm matches. A clone size is listed for some rows: how often the clone was seen (once, few, many), or a class if it is expanded.

V gene: TRBV19; clone size: .; D gene: TRBD2; J gene: TRBJ2-2; CDR3 DNA: TGTGCCACGGGGGGTGACACCGGGGAGCTGTTTTTT; CDR3 protein: CATGGDTGELFF
V gene: TRBV5-4; clone size: .; D gene: TRBD1; J gene: TRBJ1-2; CDR3 DNA: TGTGCCAGCAGTCTTGACAGGGGTGATGGCTACACCTTC; CDR3 protein: CASSLDRGDGYTF
V gene: TRBV19; clone size: .; D gene: TRBD1; J gene: TRBJ1-1; CDR3 DNA: TGTGCCAGTAGTGCGGACAGGGTTAACACTGAAGCTTTCTTT; CDR3 protein: CASSADRVNTEAFF
V gene: TRBV5-1; clone size: .; D gene: .; J gene: TRBJ1-1; CDR3 DNA: TGCGCCAGCAGCCCTGGACTCGAAGCTTTCTTT; CDR3 protein: CASSPGLEAFF
V gene: TRBV7-2; clone size: .; D gene: TRBD1; J gene: TRBJ2-5; CDR3 DNA: TGTGCCAGCAGCTCACCACGGACAGGGCGCTTCCAAGAGACCCAGTACTTC; CDR3 protein: CASSSPRTGRFQETQYF
V gene: TRBV7-7; clone size: once; D gene: .; J gene: TRBJ1-3; CDR3 DNA: TGTGCCAGCAGCCTTACCCCGAGAGGAAACACCATATATTTT; CDR3 protein: CASSLTPRGNTIYF
V gene: TRBV6-5; clone size: .; D gene: TRBD1; J gene: TRBJ1-5; CDR3 DNA: TGTGCCAGCAGCCGACAGGGCCTTAGCAATCAGCCCCAGCATTTT; CDR3 protein: CASSRQGLSNQPQHF
V gene: TRBV19; clone size: .; D gene: .; J gene: TRBJ1-4; CDR3 DNA: TGTGCCAGCACCTTGGGGGAGAAGTGGGAAAAACTGTTTTTT; CDR3 protein: CASTLGEKWEKLFF
V gene: TRBV28; clone size: .; D gene: .; J gene: TRBJ2-7; CDR3 DNA: TGTGCCAGCAGTTCGGGACCCCTCGCGAAGCAGTACTTC; CDR3 protein: CASSSGPLAKQYF
V gene: TRBV23-1; clone size: .; D gene: .; J gene: TRBJ2-1; CDR3 DNA: TGCGCCACCCCAGGAGGCAGATACAATGAGCAGTTCTTC; CDR3 protein: CATPGGRYNEQFF
V gene: TRBV10-2; clone size: .; D gene: TRBD2; J gene: TRBJ2-1; CDR3 DNA: TGCGCCAGCAGTGCGATGGGACTAGCGCCCTACAATGAGCAGTTCTTC; CDR3 protein: CASSAMGLAPYNEQFF
V gene: TRBV10-3; clone size: .; D gene: TRBD1; J gene: TRBJ2-5; CDR3 DNA: TGTGCCATCAGGGGACAGTGGGAGACCCAGTACTTC; CDR3 protein: CAIRGQWETQYF
V gene: TRBV30; clone size: .; D gene: .; J gene: TRBJ1-2; CDR3 DNA: TGTGCCTGGAGTGTACGAAGGGGCCTTAGGTACACCTTC; CDR3 protein: CAWSVRRGLRYTF
V gene: TRBV2; clone size: .; D gene: .; J gene: TRBJ1-2; CDR3 DNA: TGTGCCAGCATCCCTGAAGGGGTCTATGGCTACACCTTC; CDR3 protein: CASIPEGVYGYTF
V gene: TRBV27; clone size: once; D gene: .; J gene: TRBJ2-2; CDR3 DNA: TGTGCCAGCAGTCCCTTTGGCACCGGGGAGCTGTTTTTT; CDR3 protein: CASSPFGTGELFF
V gene: TRBV5-1; clone size: once; D gene: TRBD1; J gene: TRBJ2-1; CDR3 DNA: TGCGCCAGCAGCTTGCCAGGGGGCAATGAGCAGTTCTTC; CDR3 protein: CASSLPGGNEQFF
V gene: TRBV7-9; clone size: .; D gene: TRBD1; J gene: TRBJ1-3; CDR3 DNA: TGTGCCAGCAGCTTAGCCTTCCGGGACAGCTCTGGAAACACCATATATTTT; CDR3 protein: CASSLAFRDSSGNTIYF
V gene: TRBV5-1; clone size: few; D gene: .; J gene: TRBJ2-3; CDR3 DNA: TGCGCCAGCAGCTTGGATGGCCTAGCCGGCACAGATACGCAGTATTTT; CDR3 protein: CASSLDGLAGTDTQYF
V gene: TRBV7-9; clone size: once; D gene: .; J gene: TRBJ2-3; CDR3 DNA: TGTGCCAGCAGCTTAAAAGCAGATACGCAGTATTTT; CDR3 protein: CASSLKADTQYF
V gene: TRBV5-1; clone size: .; D gene: TRBD1; J gene: TRBJ1-4; CDR3 DNA: TGCGCCAGCAGGGGGACTAGGACAGGGGGACAAGCAACTAATGAAAAACTGTTTTTT; CDR3 protein: CASRGTRTGGQATNEKLFF
V gene: TRBV4-1; clone size: .; D gene: .; J gene: TRBJ2-3; CDR3 DNA: TGCGCCAGCAGCCAAGTTCCGGTCCTAAGCACAGATACGCAGTATTTT; CDR3 protein: CASSQVPVLSTDTQYF
V gene: TRBV13; clone size: .; D gene: .; J gene: TRBJ1-6; CDR3 DNA: TGTGCCAGCAGCATCCTAGGGGGTTCACCCCTCCACTTT; CDR3 protein: CASSILGGSPLHF
V gene: TRBV5-5; clone size: .; D gene: TRBD1; J gene: TRBJ2-3; CDR3 DNA: TGTGCCAGCAGCTCCTGGACAGGGGCAGATACGCAGTATTTT; CDR3 protein: CASSSWTGADTQYF
V gene: TRBV9; clone size: .; D gene: .; J gene: TRBJ1-1; CDR3 DNA: TGTGCCAGCAGCGTCACAGGAGGGAGTACTGAAGCTTTCTTT; CDR3 protein: CASSVTGGSTEAFF
V gene: TRBV4-1; clone size: .; D gene: .; J gene: TRBJ2-1; CDR3 DNA: TGCGCCAGCAGCCAAGCGGAGAGCTCCTACAATGAGCAGTTCTTC; CDR3 protein: CASSQAESSYNEQFF
V gene: TRBV5-1; clone size: .; D gene: TRBD2; J gene: TRBJ2-1; CDR3 DNA: TGCGCCAGCAGCTTCAGTAGCGGGCACGACCCTTACAATGAGCAGTTCTTC; CDR3 protein: CASSFSSGHDPYNEQFF
V gene: TRBV4-2; clone size: .; D gene: .; J gene: TRBJ1-1; CDR3 DNA: TGTGCCAGCAGCTTGGATCCGGGGAACACTGAAGCTTTCTTT; CDR3 protein: CASSLDPGNTEAFF
V gene: TRBV15; clone size: .; D gene: TRBD2; J gene: TRBJ2-5; CDR3 DNA: TGTGCCACCAGGGGAGGGGTCCAAGAGACCCAGTACTTC; CDR3 protein: CATRGGVQETQYF
V gene: TRBV30; clone size: .; D gene: .; J gene: TRBJ2-7; CDR3 DNA: TGTGCCTGGAGGGTAAGATCCTACGAGCAGTACTTC; CDR3 protein: CAWRVRSYEQYF
V gene: TRBV5-6; clone size: .; D gene: .; J gene: TRBJ1-4; CDR3 DNA: TGTGCCAGCAGCCTGCTAAATTCTCGACCACCGCTTAATGAAAAACTGTTTTTT; CDR3 protein: CASSLLNSRPPLNEKLFF
V gene: TRBV7-9; clone size: .; D gene: TRBD1; J gene: TRBJ1-2; CDR3 DNA: TGTGCCAGCAGAACTACCGGGACAGGACATATAGCTAACTATGGCTACACCTTC; CDR3 protein: CASRTTGTGHIANYGYTF
V gene: TRBV7-9; clone size: .; D gene: TRBD1; J gene: TRBJ1-4; CDR3 DNA: TGTGCCAGCAGCTTCCCCTGGTCAGGGGGCGGGAATGAAAAACTGTTTTTT; CDR3 protein: CASSFPWSGGGNEKLFF